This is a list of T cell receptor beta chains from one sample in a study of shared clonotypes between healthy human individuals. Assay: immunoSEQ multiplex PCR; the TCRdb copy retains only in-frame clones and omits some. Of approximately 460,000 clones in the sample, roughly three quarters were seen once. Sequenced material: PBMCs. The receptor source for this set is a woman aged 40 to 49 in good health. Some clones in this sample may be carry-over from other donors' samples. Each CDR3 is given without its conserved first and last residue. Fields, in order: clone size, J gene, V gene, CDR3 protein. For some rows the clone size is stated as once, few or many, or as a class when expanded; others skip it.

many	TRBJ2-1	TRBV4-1	ASRAAGLAVYNEQF
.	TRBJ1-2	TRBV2	ASSSVSGGYGYT
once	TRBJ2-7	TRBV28	ASSPLGGVHSYEQY
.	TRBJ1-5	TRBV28	ASSLSGNNQPQH
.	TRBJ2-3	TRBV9	ASSVMSGENTDTQY
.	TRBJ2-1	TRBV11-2	ASSLVARSSYNEQF
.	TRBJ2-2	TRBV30	AWRDRRNTGELF
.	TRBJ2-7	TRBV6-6	ATCPGTGREQY
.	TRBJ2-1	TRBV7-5	ASSYRREVPNEQF
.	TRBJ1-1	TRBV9	ASSVALNTEAF
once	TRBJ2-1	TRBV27	ASSDPRSSYNEQF
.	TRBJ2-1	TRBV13	ASRGQGNYNEQF
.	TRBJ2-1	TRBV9	ASSYGLSYNEQF
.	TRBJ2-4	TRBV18	ASSPGQGAKNIQY
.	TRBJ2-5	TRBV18	ASSPPQGEETQY
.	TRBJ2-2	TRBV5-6	ASSTGTGVNTGELF
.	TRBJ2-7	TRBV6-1	ASSRDRQTYEQY
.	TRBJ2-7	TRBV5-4	ASSRLASEQY
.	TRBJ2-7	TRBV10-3	AISDLAGGGGDEQY
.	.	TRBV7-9	ASSLGLAGRSYEQY
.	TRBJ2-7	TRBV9	ASSVRPGDHEQY
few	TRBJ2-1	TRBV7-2	ASSRFGTSPYNEQF
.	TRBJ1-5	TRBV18	ASSPTGVINQPQH
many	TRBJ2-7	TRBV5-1	ASSPGLAGVAYEQY
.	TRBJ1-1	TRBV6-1	ASSTTVNTEAF
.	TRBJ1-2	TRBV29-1	SVEGAGDGYT
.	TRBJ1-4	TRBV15	ATSPRGDSYNEKLF
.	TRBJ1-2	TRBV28	ASSLPQTGAGYGYT
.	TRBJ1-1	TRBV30	AWSEGLEAF
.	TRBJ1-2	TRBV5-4	ASSQEGDGYT
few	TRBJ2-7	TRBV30	AWSPTADYEQY
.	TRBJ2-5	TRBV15	ATSRGRPQETQY
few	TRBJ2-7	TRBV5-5	ASSMNRGWFSYEQY
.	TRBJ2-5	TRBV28	ASSLGGPQETQY
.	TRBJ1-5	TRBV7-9	ASSHGTGNQPQH
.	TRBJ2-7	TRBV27	ASSQLAEPYEQY
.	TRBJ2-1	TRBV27	ASSLFLTSGFYNEQF
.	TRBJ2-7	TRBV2	ASSVGGNGYEQY
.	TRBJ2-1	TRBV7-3	ASSLAPDSRVDEQF
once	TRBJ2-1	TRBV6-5	ASSYMMTGGQF
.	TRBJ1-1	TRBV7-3	ASSLHGQAEAF
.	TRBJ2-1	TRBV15	ATAWTSGMAYNEQF
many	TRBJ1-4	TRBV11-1	ASSRTGRDEKLF
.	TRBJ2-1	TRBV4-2	ASSQSRVQNNEQF
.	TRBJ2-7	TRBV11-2	ASSFPGTYSYEQY
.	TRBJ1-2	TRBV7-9	ASSLARGSDSYGYT